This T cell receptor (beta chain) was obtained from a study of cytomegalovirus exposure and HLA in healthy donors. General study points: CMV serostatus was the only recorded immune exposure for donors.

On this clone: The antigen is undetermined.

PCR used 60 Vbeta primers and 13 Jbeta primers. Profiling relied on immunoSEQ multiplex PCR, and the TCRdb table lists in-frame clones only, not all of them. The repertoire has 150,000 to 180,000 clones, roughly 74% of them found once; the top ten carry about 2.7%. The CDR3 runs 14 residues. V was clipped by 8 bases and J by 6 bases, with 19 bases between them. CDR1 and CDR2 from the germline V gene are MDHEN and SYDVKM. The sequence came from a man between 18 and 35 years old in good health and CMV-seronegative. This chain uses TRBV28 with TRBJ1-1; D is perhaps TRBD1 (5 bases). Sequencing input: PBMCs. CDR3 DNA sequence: TGTGCCAGCGCCCAAGAGGGGAGGGTCCCTGAAGCTTTCTTT. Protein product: CASAQEGRVPEAFF.